Listed here are 8 T cell receptor beta chains from one sample, sequenced in a study of shared clonotypes between healthy human individuals. CD45RO negativity and positive selection for CCR7 defined naive CD8 cells, a population that excluded terminally differentiated effector memory CD45RA+ cells. The protocol was immunoSEQ multiplex PCR, while the TCRdb copy is restricted to in-frame clones and leaves out a portion. Of around 1,900,000 clones detected, 93% appear once; the ten largest clones hold around 1.7%. Sequencing was carried out using naive CD8+ T cells from PBMCs. These receptors were obtained from a man between 18 and 35 years old in good health. Some clones in this sample may be carry-over from other donors' samples.

The rearrangement links TRBV6-5 to TRBJ1-3, with 7 bases that match TRBD1. The CDR3 has 15 residues. V dropped 2 bases and J dropped 0; count of bases not matched to a gene: 1. CDR1 and CDR2 (germline): MNHEY, SVGAGI. The CDR3 reads CASSYGTASGNTIYF. As DNA, the CDR3 is TGTGCCAGCAGTTACGGGACAGCCTCTGGAAACACCATATATTTT.

The J gene is TRBJ1-2, the V gene TRBV5-6; D possibly corresponds to TRBD1 (5 bases). V lost 5 bases to trimming and J lost 4 bases, with 15 bases between them. The CDR3 has 14 residues. Germline loops: CDR1 SGHDT, CDR2 YYEEEE. The CDR3 nucleotides read TGTGCCAGCAGAGACCGGGACTCGGGCTATGGCTACACCTTC. Its translation is CASRDRDSGYGYTF.

The chain couples TRBV27 to TRBJ2-1; D possibly corresponds to TRBD1 (5 bases). Trimming shortened V by 4 bases and J by 0 bases, and 22 bases separated the two germline ends. Per the germline V gene, CDR1 is MNHEY and CDR2 is SMNVEV (reference sequence). The length of the CDR3 is 19 residues. The CDR3 sequence: CASSSPIEVRASSYNEQFF. DNA of the CDR3: TGTGCCAGCAGTTCCCCCATCGAGGTCAGGGCGAGCTCCTACAATGAGCAGTTCTTC.

The chain couples TRBV21-1 to TRBJ2-3; TRBD1 reflects the table's D call only, with no check against the DNA. TRBV21-1 is shown as a pseudogene. This CDR3 comprises 16 residues. Written as DNA, the CDR3 is TGTGCCAGCAGGCTCACCGGGACAGCGAGCACAGATACGCAGTATTTT. It encodes CASRLTGTASTDTQYF.

This clone came up a few times. V gene TRBV29-1 combines with J gene TRBJ1-1, with D unresolved. Germline V gives CDR1 SQVTM, CDR2 ANQGSEA. This CDR3 spans 12 amino acids. V was clipped by 3 bases and J by 2 bases, with 7 bases between them. The CDR3 nucleotides read TGCAGCGTTGACACCCTCAACACTGAAGCTTTCTTT. Translation: CSVDTLNTEAFF.

This rearrangement joins TRBV4-2 to TRBJ1-5, with 7 bases fitting TRBD1. Trimming at V came to 0 bases and at J to 7 bases, leaving 6 bases not matched to a gene. CDR1 is LGHNA and CDR2 is YNFKEQ in the germline V gene. The CDR3 length is 15 residues. The CDR3 nucleotides are TGTGCCAGCAGCCAAGAATCAGGGGGAGCGCAGCCCCAGCATTTT. As protein: CASSQESGGAQPQHF.

This chain uses TRBV29-1 with TRBJ1-1; 7 bases align to TRBD1. Germline-derived CDR1 and CDR2 are SQVTM and ANQGSEA. This CDR3 region has 12 residues. The V gene end was trimmed by 6 bases and the J gene end by 6 bases; junction bases not matched to a gene: 7. CDR3 in amino acids: CSVPQGVAEAFF. For the CDR3, the DNA is TGCAGCGTGCCCCAGGGGGTGGCTGAAGCTTTCTTT.

The V call is TRBV27, the J call TRBJ2-1; D call uncertain. Trimming pared 5 bases from V and 5 bases from J, leaving 10 bases between. CDR1 is MNHEY, CDR2 SMNVEV, per germline (reference sequence). The CDR3 contains 13 residues. The CDR3 DNA is TGTGCCAGCAGTGTTCTCGCCAACAATGAGCAGTTCTTC. Residues: CASSVLANNEQFF.